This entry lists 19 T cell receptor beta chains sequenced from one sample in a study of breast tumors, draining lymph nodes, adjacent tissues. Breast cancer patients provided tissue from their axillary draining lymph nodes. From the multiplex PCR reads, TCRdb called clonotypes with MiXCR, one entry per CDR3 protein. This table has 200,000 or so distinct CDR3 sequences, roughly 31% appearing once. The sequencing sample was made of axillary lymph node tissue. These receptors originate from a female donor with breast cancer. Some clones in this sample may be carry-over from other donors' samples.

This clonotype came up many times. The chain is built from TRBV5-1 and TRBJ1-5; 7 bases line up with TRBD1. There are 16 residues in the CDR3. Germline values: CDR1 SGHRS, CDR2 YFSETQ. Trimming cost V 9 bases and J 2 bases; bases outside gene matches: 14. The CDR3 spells CANDDRVSGGNQPQHF. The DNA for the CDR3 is TGCGCCAACGACGACAGGGTCTCGGGTGGCAATCAGCCCCAGCATTTT.

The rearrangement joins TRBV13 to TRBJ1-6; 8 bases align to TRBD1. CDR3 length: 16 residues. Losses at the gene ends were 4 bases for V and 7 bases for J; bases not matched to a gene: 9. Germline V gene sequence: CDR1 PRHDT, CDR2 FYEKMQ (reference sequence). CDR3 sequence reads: CASSSTGDSLNSPLHF. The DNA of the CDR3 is TGTGCCAGCAGCTCGACAGGGGACAGTCTAAATTCACCCCTCCACTTT.

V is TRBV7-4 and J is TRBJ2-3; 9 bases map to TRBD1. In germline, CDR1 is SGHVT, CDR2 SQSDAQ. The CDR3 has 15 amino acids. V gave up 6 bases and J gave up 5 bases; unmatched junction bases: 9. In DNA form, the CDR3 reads TGTGCCAGCAGAGGGTCCGGGACAGGGATAGATACGCAGTATTTT. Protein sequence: CASRGSGTGIDTQYF.

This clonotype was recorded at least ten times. The CDR3 loop reads CSARDNRQGNYEQYF. The CDR3 coding sequence is TGCAGTGCTAGAGATAATCGGCAGGGAAACTACGAGCAGTACTTC. The genes are TRBV20-1 and TRBJ2-7, with D perhaps TRBD1 (5 bases). The CDR3 contains 15 residues. Germline CDR1 reads DFQATT; CDR2 reads SNEGSKA (reference sequence). The V gene lost 0 bases and the J gene lost 3 bases, with 15 bases spanning the gap.

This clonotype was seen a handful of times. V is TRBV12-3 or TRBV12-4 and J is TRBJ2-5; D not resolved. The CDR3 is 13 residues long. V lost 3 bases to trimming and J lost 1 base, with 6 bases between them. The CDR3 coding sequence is TGTGCCAGCAGTTTCCATTTCCAAGAGACCCAGTACTTC. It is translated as CASSFHFQETQYF.

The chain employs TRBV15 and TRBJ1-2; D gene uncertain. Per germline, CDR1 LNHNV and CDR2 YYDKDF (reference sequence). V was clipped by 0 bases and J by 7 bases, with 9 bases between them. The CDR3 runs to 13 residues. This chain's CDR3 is CATSRDTNAGYTF. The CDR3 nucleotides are TGTGCCACCAGCAGAGATACCAACGCTGGCTACACCTTC.

CDR3 in DNA: TGTGCCAGCAGTTACTCGACGGAGAATGTCTATGGCTACACCTTC. This sequence encodes CASSYSTENVYGYTF. This sequence joins TRBV6-2 or TRBV6-3 and TRBJ1-2; D ambiguous. The V end was cut by 0 bases, the J end by 4 bases, with 12 bases between. CDR3 length: 15 residues. Germline CDR1 reads MNHEY; CDR2 reads SVGEGT.

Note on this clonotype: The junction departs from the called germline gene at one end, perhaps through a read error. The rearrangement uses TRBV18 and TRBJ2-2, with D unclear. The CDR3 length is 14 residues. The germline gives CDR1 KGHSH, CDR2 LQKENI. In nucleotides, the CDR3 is TGTGCCGGCTCACCAGGAGCGACGGAAGGGGAGCTGTTTTTT. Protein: CAGSPGATEGELFF.

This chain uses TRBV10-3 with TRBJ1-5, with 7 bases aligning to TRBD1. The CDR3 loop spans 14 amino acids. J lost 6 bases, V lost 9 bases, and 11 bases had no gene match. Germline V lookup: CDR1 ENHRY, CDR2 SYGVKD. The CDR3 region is CAIATGDGTQPQHF. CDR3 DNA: TGTGCCATTGCCACAGGGGATGGCACTCAGCCCCAGCATTTT.

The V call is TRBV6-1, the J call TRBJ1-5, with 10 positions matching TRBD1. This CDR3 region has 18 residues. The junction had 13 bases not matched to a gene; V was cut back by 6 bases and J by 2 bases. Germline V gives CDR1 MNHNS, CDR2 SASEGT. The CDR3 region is CASRTGQGFVVGNQPQHF. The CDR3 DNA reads TGTGCCAGCAGGACGGGACAGGGGTTTGTAGTTGGCAATCAGCCCCAGCATTTT.

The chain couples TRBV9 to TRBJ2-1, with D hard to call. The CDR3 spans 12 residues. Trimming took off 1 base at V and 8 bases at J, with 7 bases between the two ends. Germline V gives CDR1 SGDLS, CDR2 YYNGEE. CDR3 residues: CASSVTPYEQFF. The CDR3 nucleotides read TGTGCCAGCAGCGTAACCCCCTATGAGCAGTTCTTC.

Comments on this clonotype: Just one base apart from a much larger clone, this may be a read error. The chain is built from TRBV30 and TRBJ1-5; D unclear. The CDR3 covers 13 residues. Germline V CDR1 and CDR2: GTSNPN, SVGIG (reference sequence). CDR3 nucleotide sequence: TGTGCCATGGGGTGGAGTAGCAATCAGCCCCGGCATTTT. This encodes CAMGWSSNQPRHF.

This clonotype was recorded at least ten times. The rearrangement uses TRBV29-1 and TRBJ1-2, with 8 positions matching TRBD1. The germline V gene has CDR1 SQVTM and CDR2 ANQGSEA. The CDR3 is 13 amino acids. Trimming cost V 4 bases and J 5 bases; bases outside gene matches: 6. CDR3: CSVAQGAGYGYTF. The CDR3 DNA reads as TGCAGCGTTGCTCAGGGGGCGGGGTATGGCTACACCTTC.

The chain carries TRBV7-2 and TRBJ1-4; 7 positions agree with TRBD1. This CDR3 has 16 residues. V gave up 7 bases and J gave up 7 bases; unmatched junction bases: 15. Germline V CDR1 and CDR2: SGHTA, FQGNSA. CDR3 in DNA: TGTGCCAGCACCGGTGAGGGGACAGCTCCAACTGAAAAACTGTTTTTT. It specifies CASTGEGTAPTEKLFF.

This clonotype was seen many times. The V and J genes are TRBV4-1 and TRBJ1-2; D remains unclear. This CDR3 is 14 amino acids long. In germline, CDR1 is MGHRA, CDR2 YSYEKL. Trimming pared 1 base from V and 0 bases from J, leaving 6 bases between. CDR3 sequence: CASSQGPSNYGYTF. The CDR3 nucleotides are TGCGCCAGCAGCCAAGGGCCGTCTAACTATGGCTACACCTTC.

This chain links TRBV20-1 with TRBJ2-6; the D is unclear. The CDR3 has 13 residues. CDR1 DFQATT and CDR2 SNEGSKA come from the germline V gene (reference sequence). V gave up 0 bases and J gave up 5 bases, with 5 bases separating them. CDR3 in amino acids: CSARERRANVLTF. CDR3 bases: TGCAGTGCTAGAGAGCGAAGGGCCAACGTCCTGACTTTC.

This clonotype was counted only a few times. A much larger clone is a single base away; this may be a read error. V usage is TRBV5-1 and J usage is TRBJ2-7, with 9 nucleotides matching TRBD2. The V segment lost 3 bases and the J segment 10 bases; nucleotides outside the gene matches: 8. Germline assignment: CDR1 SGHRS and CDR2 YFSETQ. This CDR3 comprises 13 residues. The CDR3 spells CASSSSGATDQYF. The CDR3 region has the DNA TGCGCCAGCAGCTCTAGCGGGGCCACCGACCAGTACTTC.

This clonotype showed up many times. DNA of the CDR3: TGTGCCAGCAGCTTGGGAAGGGGGCTGTACGAGCAGTACTTC. Protein product: CASSLGRGLYEQYF. The chain has TRBV5-6 and TRBJ2-7, with 7 bases that match TRBD1. V trimming: 0 bases; J trimming: 4 bases; junction bases outside the gene matches: 4. CDR1 and CDR2 (germline): SGHDT, YYEEEE. This CDR3 contains 14 residues.

The CDR3 bases are TGTGCCAGCAGCGCTAGCGGGGGGTTGTACGAGCAGTACTTC. Encoded protein: CASSASGGLYEQYF. J is TRBJ2-7 and V is TRBV9, with 11 bases fitting TRBD2. The germline V gene encodes CDR1 SGDLS and CDR2 YYNGEE. V lost 3 bases and J lost 4; bases outside the gene matches: 3. The length of the CDR3 is 14 residues.